These T cell receptor beta chains were read from a single sample in a study of early T cells in non-severe SARS-CoV-2 infection. TCRdb passed the 5' RACE reads through MiXCR, listing each CDR3 protein once. Here the sample spans around 58,000 distinct CDR3 sequences, roughly 8.2% being singletons. Sequences were derived from whole blood, sampled at baseline. These receptors were collected from an adult who was a healthcare worker with PCR-confirmed SARS-CoV-2 infection or an uninfected control (not recorded which). Both conserved end residues are part of each CDR3. A D gene is named only where the DNA matches it firmly. Clone size, where shown, is once, few, many, or a class for clones that have expanded.

DNA: TGTGCCAGCAACGGATACCAAGAGACCCAGTACTTC; CDR3: CASNGYQETQYF; D: -; V: TRBV11-2; size: few; J: TRBJ2-5
DNA: TGTGCCAGCAGTTTAGGGGGACGGAACTACGAGCAGTACTTC; CDR3: CASSLGGRNYEQYF; D: -; V: TRBV27; size: many; J: TRBJ2-7
DNA: TGTGCCAGCAGTTTCGGGGGAGGGCGGGGCACCTACGAGCAGTACTTC; CDR3: CASSFGGGRGTYEQYF; D: TRBD2; V: TRBV27; size: -; J: TRBJ2-7
DNA: TGTGCCAGCAGTGCCTCCCCAGGGGGACTTGATGGCTACACCTTC; CDR3: CASSASPGGLDGYTF; D: TRBD1; V: TRBV6-5; size: -; J: TRBJ1-2
DNA: TGTGCCAGCAGTTCCCCGGGACAGGGCGAAAACATTCAGTACTTC; CDR3: CASSSPGQGENIQYF; D: TRBD1; V: TRBV12-3/TRBV12-4; size: many; J: TRBJ2-4
DNA: TGTGCCAGCAGTTTACGGCGAGACAGGGGGCCGTACTTC; CDR3: CASSLRRDRGPYF; D: TRBD1; V: TRBV28; size: many; J: TRBJ2-7
DNA: TGTGCCAGCAGTTACTCAGACACAGGGAATTCATCCCTCCACTTT; CDR3: CASSYSDTGNSSLHF; D: -; V: TRBV6-5; size: -; J: TRBJ1-6
DNA: TGTGCCAGCAGCATAGACAGAAACCAAGAGACCCAGTACTTC; CDR3: CASSIDRNQETQYF; D: -; V: TRBV2; size: many; J: TRBJ2-5
DNA: TGTGCCAGCAGCTTAGCTCAGGACAGGATTAGCAATCAGCCCCAGCATTTT; CDR3: CASSLAQDRISNQPQHF; D: TRBD1; V: TRBV7-8; size: -; J: TRBJ1-5
DNA: TGTGCCAGCAGTCGCTCAGAGGCTAACTATGGCTACACCTTC; CDR3: CASSRSEANYGYTF; D: -; V: TRBV6-5; size: many; J: TRBJ1-2
DNA: TGTGCCAGCAGCTACACAGGATCTAGCACAGATACGCAGTATTTT; CDR3: CASSYTGSSTDTQYF; D: -; V: TRBV27; size: few; J: TRBJ2-3
DNA: TGTGCCACCAGAAGTAACAGGGTCTTCAATGAGCAGTTCTTC; CDR3: CATRSNRVFNEQFF; D: -; V: TRBV24-1; size: many; J: TRBJ2-1
DNA: TGTGCCAGCAGCTTATCTGCCGGGATGCTCGAGACCCAGTACTTC; CDR3: CASSLSAGMLETQYF; D: -; V: TRBV7-8; size: few; J: TRBJ2-5
DNA: TGCGCCAGCAGCTTGGGACGGGGAGTAGCGGGACCTCAGGAGCAGTTCTTC; CDR3: CASSLGRGVAGPQEQFF; D: TRBD2; V: TRBV5-1; size: -; J: TRBJ2-1
DNA: TGCGCCAGCAGTGCCGGCATGAGCAATCAGCCCCAGCATTTT; CDR3: CASSAGMSNQPQHF; D: -; V: TRBV10-2; size: few; J: TRBJ1-5
DNA: TGTGCCAGCAGTTACGCAGGGGTCTGGATTACAGATACGCAGTATTTT; CDR3: CASSYAGVWITDTQYF; D: -; V: TRBV6-2/TRBV6-3; size: -; J: TRBJ2-3
DNA: TGTGCCAGCAGCAAAGACAGGAACTCCTACGAGCAGTACTTC; CDR3: CASSKDRNSYEQYF; D: -; V: TRBV7-2; size: many; J: TRBJ2-7
DNA: TGTGCCAGCAGGCGCGGGACACTTGAAGCTTTCTTT; CDR3: CASRRGTLEAFF; D: -; V: TRBV6-5; size: many; J: TRBJ1-1
DNA: TGTGCCAGCAGCCAGGGACTAGCGGGGGTGGCAATTCAGTACTTC; CDR3: CASSQGLAGVAIQYF; D: TRBD2; V: TRBV3-1; size: many; J: TRBJ2-4
DNA: TGTGCCAGCAGGCCTCCTATACGATCGGGACGGGAGTCCTACGAGCAGTACTTC; CDR3: CASRPPIRSGRESYEQYF; D: -; V: TRBV2; size: many; J: TRBJ2-7
DNA: TGTGCCAGCGCCCGGGCTGTGGGCACTGAAGCTTTCTTT; CDR3: CASARAVGTEAFF; D: -; V: TRBV6-5; size: few; J: TRBJ1-1
DNA: TGTGCCAGCGGTAGGGCTACCTATGGCTACACCTTC; CDR3: CASGRATYGYTF; D: -; V: TRBV12-3/TRBV12-4; size: -; J: TRBJ1-2
DNA: TGTGCCAGCAGCTTATTGATAGCGGGGACCGGGGAGCTGTTTTTT; CDR3: CASSLLIAGTGELFF; D: TRBD2; V: TRBV11-2; size: few; J: TRBJ2-2
DNA: TGTGCCAGCAGTACCCAACAGGCAACTAATGAAAAACTGTTTTTT; CDR3: CASSTQQATNEKLFF; D: -; V: TRBV6-5; size: -; J: TRBJ1-4
DNA: TGTGCCAGCAGTTACGCGAATCAGCCCCAGCATTTT; CDR3: CASSYANQPQHF; D: -; V: TRBV6-2/TRBV6-3; size: many; J: TRBJ1-5
DNA: TGTGCCAGCAGTCTAAACAGTTATCAGCCCCAGCATTTT; CDR3: CASSLNSYQPQHF; D: -; V: TRBV27; size: few; J: TRBJ1-5
DNA: TGTGCCAGCAGCAAAGCCTGGGAGGGCCGGAATGAGCAGTTCTTC; CDR3: CASSKAWEGRNEQFF; D: -; V: TRBV21-1; size: few; J: TRBJ2-1
DNA: TGCGCCAGCAGCCAATCTAGCGGGACCAATGAGCAGTTCTTC; CDR3: CASSQSSGTNEQFF; D: TRBD2; V: TRBV5-1; size: few; J: TRBJ2-1
DNA: TGTGCCAGCAGCGAGAGGGCGGGGGAGCAGTACTTC; CDR3: CASSERAGEQYF; D: -; V: TRBV11-2; size: -; J: TRBJ2-7
DNA: TGTGCCAGCAGTGATGGGACAGGGAGTGAAAAACTGTTTTTT; CDR3: CASSDGTGSEKLFF; D: TRBD1; V: TRBV25-1; size: many; J: TRBJ1-4
DNA: TGCAGTGCGCGACAGGGGGGAGAGACCCAGTACTTC; CDR3: CSARQGGETQYF; D: TRBD1; V: TRBV20-1; size: -; J: TRBJ2-5
DNA: TGTGCCAGCAGACTTCGGGGCGGGACAAGCACAGATACGCAGTATTTT; CDR3: CASRLRGGTSTDTQYF; D: -; V: TRBV2; size: many; J: TRBJ2-3
DNA: TGTGCCAGTACTAAAGCGGGAGGGCCCTACAATGAGCAGTTCTTC; CDR3: CASTKAGGPYNEQFF; D: TRBD2; V: TRBV19; size: many; J: TRBJ2-1
DNA: TGTGCCAGCAGCGCCCCAAAGGGCACAGATACGCAGTATTTT; CDR3: CASSAPKGTDTQYF; D: -; V: TRBV5-4; size: many; J: TRBJ2-3
DNA: TGTGCCAGCAGCCAAGAGGTGGGACTTGTCTACGAGCAGTACTTC; CDR3: CASSQEVGLVYEQYF; D: -; V: TRBV3-1; size: few; J: TRBJ2-7
DNA: TGTGCCAGCAGCCCCGGACTCCGAGAGGTCAATGAGCAGTTCTTC; CDR3: CASSPGLREVNEQFF; D: -; V: TRBV7-9; size: many; J: TRBJ2-1
DNA: TGTGCCAGCTCACCCGGAACCCAAGAGCGGCGCAATGAGCAGTTCTTC; CDR3: CASSPGTQERRNEQFF; D: -; V: TRBV18; size: few; J: TRBJ2-1
DNA: TGTGCCAGCAGCTTAGAACAGGGCATTTCTGAGCAGTTCTTC; CDR3: CASSLEQGISEQFF; D: -; V: TRBV7-6; size: -; J: TRBJ2-1
DNA: TGTGCTAGCACTCCCCCCCGGGGCTATAATTCACCCCTCCACTTT; CDR3: CASTPPRGYNSPLHF; D: -; V: TRBV7-7; size: -; J: TRBJ1-6
DNA: TGTGCCAGTAGAGCAGGGGGCGCGGGCAATCAGCCCCAGCATTTT; CDR3: CASRAGGAGNQPQHF; D: TRBD1; V: TRBV19; size: few; J: TRBJ1-5
DNA: TGTGCCAGCAGCTCTGGGGGACTAGCGGGCGGGGAGCTGTTTTTT; CDR3: CASSSGGLAGGELFF; D: TRBD2; V: TRBV9; size: few; J: TRBJ2-2
DNA: TGTGCCAGCAGAACTGGGGCCAACGTCCTGACTTTC; CDR3: CASRTGANVLTF; D: -; V: TRBV28; size: many; J: TRBJ2-6
DNA: TGTGCCAGTAGTCCACAGGGGTACACCGGGGAGCTGTTTTTT; CDR3: CASSPQGYTGELFF; D: TRBD1; V: TRBV19; size: -; J: TRBJ2-2
DNA: TGTGCCATCAGTGAGTCAGTGGGGCTAGCGGCCAACACAGATACGCAGTATTTT; CDR3: CAISESVGLAANTDTQYF; D: TRBD2; V: TRBV10-3; size: -; J: TRBJ2-3
DNA: TGTGCCAGCAGCTCCCCTTTGGACAGGGGGAATGGCTACACCTTC; CDR3: CASSSPLDRGNGYTF; D: TRBD1; V: TRBV5-4; size: -; J: TRBJ1-2